Shown below are 24 T cell receptor beta chains from a single sample sequenced in a study of beta chain features in type 1 diabetes. Expressed TCRB transcripts were sequenced, since all the RNA that had been isolated was reverse transcribed. Only in-frame clones appear in the TCRdb table, and some are missing; sequencing was by immunoSEQ multiplex PCR. The data contain more than 300,000 clones, about 16% of them singletons. The sample was naive CD4+ T cells from blood. Receptors originate from a woman aged 18-29 years in good health.

This clone was seen a few times. V gene TRBV25-1 combines with J gene TRBJ2-5; D remains ambiguous. V dropped 3 bases and J dropped 1 base, with 12 bases sitting between them. The germline CDR1 and CDR2 sequences are MGHDK and SYGVNS. The CDR3 loop spans 15 amino acids. The CDR3 here is CASSDSLSIQETQYF. The CDR3 bases are TGTGCCAGCAGTGATTCTCTCAGTATCCAAGAGACCCAGTACTTC.

This clone has a handful of counts. This chain connects TRBV9 to TRBJ1-1, with D possibly matching TRBD1 (6 bases). Germline V gene data show CDR1 as SGDLS and CDR2 as YYNGEE. The CDR3 consists of 15 residues. Trimming took off 4 bases at V and 1 base at J, with 14 bases between the two ends. The CDR3 DNA reads as TGTGCCAGCAGCCCCAAGACAGGCCCGAACACTGAAGCTTTCTTT. Translation gives CASSPKTGPNTEAFF. The full variable domain, completed using reference TRBV9 and TRBJ1-1, is DSGVTQTPKHLITATGQRVTLRCSPRSGDLSVYWYQQSLDQGLQFLIQYYNGEERAKGNILERFSAQQFPDLHSELNLSSLELGDSALYFCASSPKTGPNTEAFFGQGTRLTVV.

V usage is TRBV19 and J usage is TRBJ2-1; 7 bases are a match to TRBD1. This CDR3 has 14 residues. Germline assignment: CDR1 LNHDA and CDR2 SQIVND (reference sequence). Losses at the gene ends were 6 bases for V and 6 bases for J; bases not matched to a gene: 8. CDR3 DNA: TGTGCCAGTAGAGACAGGGTGATGGGCAATGAGCAGTTCTTC. Amino acid sequence: CASRDRVMGNEQFF.

As regards this clone: The sample contains more than one DNA sequence encoding this CDR3. This sequence joins TRBV29-1 and TRBJ1-2; possibly TRBD1 for D (5 bases). There are 12 residues in the CDR3. V lost 4 bases and J 0 bases, leaving 6 bases between the germline ends. The germline V gene encodes CDR1 SQVTM and CDR2 ANQGSEA. CDR3 bases: TGCAGCGTTGGACAGTCTAACTATGGCTACACCTTC. It encodes CSVGQSNYGYTF.

The rearrangement links TRBV4-3 to TRBJ1-5, with D perhaps matching TRBD1 (5 bases). The CDR3 length is 18 residues. CDR1 is LGHNA, CDR2 YSLEER, per germline. The V end lost 1 base, the J end lost 6 bases, and 22 bases lay between the germline ends. The DNA of the CDR3 is TGCGCCAGCAGCCAAGGGGGCAGGGTGGACCCCCGTCCTCAGCCCCAGCATTTT. Translation: CASSQGGRVDPRPQPQHF.

This chain uses TRBV28 with TRBJ1-5; D is unresolved. CDR1 is MDHEN, CDR2 SYDVKM, per germline. V lost 4 bases and J 3 bases, leaving 13 bases between the germline ends. The CDR3 covers 15 residues. The chain's CDR3 is CASSSPPGINQPQHF. The CDR3 region has the DNA TGTGCCAGCAGTTCCCCCCCGGGGATCAATCAGCCCCAGCATTTT. The whole variable domain, filled in from reference TRBV28 and TRBJ1-5, reads DVKVTQSSRYLVKRTGEKVFLECVQDMDHENMFWYRQDPGLGLRLIYFSYDVKMKEKGDIPEGYSVSREKKERFSLILESASTNQTSMYLCASSSPPGINQPQHFGDGTRLSIL.

This clone has only a few counts. The rearrangement uses TRBV19 and TRBJ2-1; D may be TRBD2 (5 bases). The germline CDR1 and CDR2 sequences are LNHDA and SQIVND (reference sequence). Deletions cut 7 bases from V and 3 bases from J, with 10 bases between. This CDR3 region has 13 residues. For the CDR3, the DNA is TGTGCCAGTAAAACGGGAAACTACAATGAGCAGTTCTTC. Its translation is CASKTGNYNEQFF.

This chain connects TRBV30 to TRBJ2-2; possibly TRBD2 for D (5 bases). Germline lookup yields CDR1 GTSNPN and CDR2 SVGIG (reference sequence). The CDR3 totals 16 residues. Trimming stripped 7 bases from V and 6 bases from J, with 24 bases between. The CDR3 sequence: CASNPPGKQGSGELFF. CDR3 coding DNA: TGTGCCTCGAACCCTCCGGGAAAACAAGGGTCCGGGGAGCTGTTTTTT.

V gene TRBV30 combines with J gene TRBJ1-3; D is unresolved. The CDR3 is 13 residues long. Trimming cost V 3 bases and J 0 bases, with 6 bases left between them. Germline loops: CDR1 GTSNPN, CDR2 SVGIG (reference sequence). In DNA, the CDR3 is TGTGCCTGGAGCCCAGGCTCTGGAAACACCATATATTTT. It codes for CAWSPGSGNTIYF.

The J gene is TRBJ1-2, the V gene TRBV7-9; TRBD1 matches at 7 bases. V trimming: 7 bases; J trimming: 2 bases; junction bases outside the gene matches: 13. The germline gives CDR1 SEHNR, CDR2 FQNEAQ (reference sequence). This CDR3 has 16 amino acids. This chain's CDR3 is CASNTVWDRKNYGYTF. Written as DNA, the CDR3 is TGTGCCAGCAATACAGTGTGGGACAGAAAAAACTATGGCTACACCTTC. The whole variable domain, remainder taken from reference TRBV7-9 and TRBJ1-2, is DTGVSQNPRHKITKRGQNVTFRCDPISEHNRLYWYRQTLGQGPEFLTYFQNEAQLEKSRLLSDRFSAERPKGSFSTLEIQRTEQGDSAMYLCASNTVWDRKNYGYTFGSGTRLTVV.

This clone was detected only a few times. V is TRBV7-2 and J is TRBJ2-3; possibly TRBD2 for D (5 bases). The CDR3 is 14 amino acids. Trimming stripped 4 bases from V and 4 bases from J, with 12 bases between. Germline CDR1 SGHTA, CDR2 FQGNSA. Here the CDR3 reads CASSSGLTSDTQYF. The CDR3 DNA reads as TGTGCCAGCAGCTCAGGACTGACATCAGATACGCAGTATTTT.

J is TRBJ2-7 and V is TRBV29-1; TRBD1 aligns across 8 bases. This CDR3 spans 14 amino acids. The germline CDR1 and CDR2 sequences are SQVTM and ANQGSEA. V lost 4 bases to trimming and J lost 2 bases; unmatched junction nucleotides: 7. The DNA of the CDR3 is TGCAGCGTTGGGGGGGACAGGAGACCCTACGAGCAGTACTTC. It yields the protein CSVGGDRRPYEQYF.

The chain recombines TRBV30 with TRBJ2-2; TRBD1 matches at 8 bases. CDR1 is GTSNPN, CDR2 SVGIG, per germline (reference sequence). CDR3 length: 15 residues. Unmatched junction bases numbered 8, after V lost 4 bases and J lost 4 bases. CDR3 sequence: CAWKAGQVTTGELFF. Here the CDR3 DNA reads TGTGCCTGGAAGGCGGGACAGGTGACCACCGGGGAGCTGTTTTTT.

This rearrangement joins TRBV30 to TRBJ1-1; D unresolved. Trimming took 2 bases from V and 4 from J, leaving 8 bases between them. Germline V gene sequence: CDR1 GTSNPN, CDR2 SVGIG (reference sequence). This CDR3 spans 12 amino acids. For the CDR3, the DNA is TGTGCCTGGAGTCTGCTTAGCACTGAAGCTTTCTTT. Protein: CAWSLLSTEAFF.

V gene TRBV7-2 combines with J gene TRBJ1-2, with D possibly being TRBD1 (5 bases). V was trimmed by 2 bases and J by 4 bases, leaving 8 bases between them. CDR3 length equals 13 residues. In germline, CDR1 is SGHTA, CDR2 FQGNSA. The CDR3 sequence: CASSLKGPYGYTF. DNA of the CDR3: TGTGCCAGCAGCTTAAAGGGGCCCTATGGCTACACCTTC.

In its sample, this clone was seen a few times. The rearrangement links TRBV28 to TRBJ2-7; 7 nucleotides agree with TRBD1. Germline V gives CDR1 MDHEN, CDR2 SYDVKM. J was trimmed by 3 bases and V by 7 bases; bases with no gene match: 12. This CDR3 comprises 15 residues. The chain's CDR3 is CASTLSQGDLYEQYF. The DNA of the CDR3 is TGTGCCAGCACTTTGTCCCAGGGGGACCTCTACGAGCAGTACTTC.

J is TRBJ1-2 and V is TRBV25-1; TRBD1 might be the D (5 bases). There are 18 residues in the CDR3. V was shortened by 8 bases and J by 8 bases, with 33 bases between the two germline ends. CDR1 is MGHDK and CDR2 is SYGVNS in the germline V gene. The CDR3: CASSRSEQPTLPQGGYTF. The CDR3 nucleotides are TGTGCCAGCTCTCGGTCCGAACAGCCGACTCTCCCTCAGGGAGGCTACACCTTC.

V gene TRBV2 combines with J gene TRBJ2-5; tentatively, D is TRBD1 (6 bases). Trimming left V 7 bases short and J 4 bases short, with 16 bases between. This CDR3 contains 14 residues. Germline V lookup: CDR1 SNHLY, CDR2 FYNNEI. The CDR3 region has the DNA TGTGCCAGCATTGTGGGGGCCGTCTCAGAGACCCAGTACTTC. This codes for CASIVGAVSETQYF. The full variable domain, with the rest looked up from reference TRBV2 and TRBJ2-5, is EPEVTQTPSHQVTQMGQEVILRCVPISNHLYFYWYRQILGQKVEFLVSFYNNEISEKSEIFDDQFSVERPDGSNFTLKIRSTKLEDSAMYFCASIVGAVSETQYFGPGTRLLVL.

The chain links TRBV7-9 to TRBJ1-1; D is perhaps TRBD1 (5 bases). The germline gives CDR1 SEHNR, CDR2 FQNEAQ (reference sequence). The CDR3 extends over 13 amino acids. Trimming stripped 5 bases from V and 6 bases from J, with 13 bases between. The CDR3 sequence is CASSPLWGAEAFF. The CDR3 coding sequence is TGTGCCAGCAGCCCCCTCTGGGGCGCTGAAGCTTTCTTT.

This clone was observed a handful of times. This chain joins TRBV28 and TRBJ2-7, with D possibly matching TRBD1 (6 bases). Germline lookup yields CDR1 MDHEN and CDR2 SYDVKM. The CDR3 totals 15 residues. Trimming cost V 8 bases and J 6 bases, with 23 bases left between them. For the CDR3, the DNA is TGTGCCAGCTCTTACCCGGGACAAAATGCTGGCGAGCAGTACTTC. This sequence encodes CASSYPGQNAGEQYF.

The chain carries TRBV11-2 and TRBJ1-1, with TRBD1 identical over 7 bases. From germline, CDR1 is SGHAT and CDR2 FQNNGV. J lost 7 bases, V lost 5 bases, and 4 bases had no gene match. The CDR3 is 12 residues long. CDR3 in amino acids: CASSKRDSEAFF. DNA of the CDR3: TGTGCCAGCAGCAAACGGGACAGTGAAGCTTTCTTT.

Notes on this clone: Additional DNA sequences in this sample encode the identical CDR3. This chain links TRBV7-9 with TRBJ2-6, with D perhaps TRBD2 (5 bases). V was trimmed by 2 bases and J by 1 base, leaving 6 bases between them. The CDR3 is made up of 15 amino acids. Germline V CDR1 and CDR2: SEHNR, FQNEAQ (reference sequence). CDR3 coding DNA: TGTGCCAGCAGCTTACGGGGTTCTGGGGCCAACGTCCTGACTTTC. It codes for CASSLRGSGANVLTF.

This clone appeared a few times. V is TRBV5-1 and J is TRBJ1-4, with D possibly TRBD1 on 5 matching bases. The CDR3 is 15 amino acids. Germline lookup yields CDR1 SGHRS and CDR2 YFSETQ. The ends were cut back, 4 bases at V and 0 bases at J, with 10 bases in the middle. The CDR3 nucleotides read TGCGCCAGCAGCAGCACAGGATCAACTAATGAAAAACTGTTTTTT. Its translation: CASSSTGSTNEKLFF.

This clone was seen more than once but under ten times. V usage is TRBV29-1 and J usage is TRBJ1-2; perhaps TRBD1 as D (6 bases). Germline values: CDR1 SQVTM, CDR2 ANQGSEA. V was shortened by 4 bases and J by 4 bases, with 16 bases between the two germline ends. The CDR3 is 14 residues long. The CDR3 protein is CSVVGSGELYGYTF. CDR3 DNA: TGCAGCGTTGTCGGGTCAGGGGAGCTCTATGGCTACACCTTC. Filled out from reference TRBV29-1 and TRBJ1-2, the complete variable domain reads SAVISQKPSRDICQRGTSLTIQCQVDSQVTMMFWYRQQPGQSLTLIATANQGSEATYESGFVIDKFPISRPNLTFSTLTVSNMSPEDSSIYLCSVVGSGELYGYTFGSGTRLTVV.